This TCR beta chain was identified during a study of blood T cells in healthy people across ages. Study-level information: With template switching, about one barcoded beta molecule was captured per two T cells. Whole-study findings and limits: Correlation between TCR beta diversity and naive T cell percentage was strong.

Healthy Caucasians from Russia aged roughly 6 to 90 served as donors. A second about 7 to 11 cycle PCR used barcoded and J-beta primers. The study obtained at least 2.5 million CDR3-containing paired-end reads from every sample. TCRdb fed the 5' RACE reads into MiXCR, producing one record per CDR3 protein. The profile shows 1,800,000 or so distinct CDR3 sequences, around 42% of them singletons. This clonotype was picked up a small number of times. Its antigen is not known. The TCR originated in a human donor in good health. The sequenced sample consisted of blood.

The CDR3 nucleotides are TGTGCCAGCAGCTTAGAGCGGGGGGCAGGGTACGAGCAGTACTTC. This gives the protein CASSLERGAGYEQYF. The chain joins TRBV11-2 to TRBJ2-7; TRBD2 matches 8 bases. This CDR3 is 15 amino acids long. The V and J ends lost 0 bases and 4 bases, in that order; junction bases with no gene match: 5. Germline lookup yields CDR1 SGHAT and CDR2 FQNNGV. The full variable domain, rest sourced from reference TRBV11-2 and TRBJ2-7, is EAGVAQSPRYKIIEKRQSVAFWCNPISGHATLYWYQQILGQGPKLLIQFQNNGVVDDSQLPKDRFSAERLKGVDSTLKIQPAKLEDSAVYLCASSLERGAGYEQYFGPGTRLTVT.